These 9 T cell receptor beta chains were sequenced from one sample in a study of PD-1 blockade in classical Hodgkin lymphoma. Some clones are missing from TCRdb's copy, which holds only in-frame ones; the method was immunoSEQ multiplex PCR. The data show about 99,000 clones, about four fifths seen once. Each patient relapsed following autologous stem cell transplantation, and prior brentuximab vedotin exposure differed. This specimen was peripheral blood mononuclear cells (PBMCs), taken before the second cycle of nivolumab. Receptors were obtained from a human donor with classical Hodgkin lymphoma.

The CDR3 coding sequence is TGCGCCAGCAGCATGGGACTAGAGGCAATCAATGAGCAGTTCTTC. Translating it yields CASSMGLEAINEQFF. The chain couples TRBV5-1 to TRBJ2-1, with 8 positions matching TRBD2. Trimming at V came to 4 bases and at J to 6 bases, leaving 9 bases not matched to a gene. CDR1 and CDR2 (germline): SGHRS, YFSETQ. This CDR3 region has 15 residues.

The genes are TRBV18 and TRBJ2-1; 13 nucleotides align to TRBD2. Germline assignment: CDR1 KGHSH and CDR2 LQKENI. With 6 bases clipped from V and 7 bases from J, the junction kept 6 bases outside the gene matches. This CDR3 contains 15 residues. The CDR3 coding sequence is TGTGCCAGCTCCCAAGGACTAGCGGGAGCTAATGAGCAGTTCTTC. This translates into CASSQGLAGANEQFF.

This clone has just a few counts. The rearrangement links TRBV30 to TRBJ1-6; no definite D call. The germline V gene has CDR1 GTSNPN and CDR2 SVGIG (reference sequence). V was clipped by 3 bases and J by 7 bases, with 13 bases between them. The CDR3 spans 14 residues. Here the CDR3 reads CAWRSRQSNSPLHF. CDR3 in DNA: TGTGCCTGGAGGAGCCGGCAGAGCAATTCACCCCTCCACTTT.

This clone was seen just once. This chain joins TRBV4-2 and TRBJ2-5; D possibly corresponds to TRBD1 (6 bases). The CDR3 is 17 residues long. The ends were cut back, 1 base at V and 2 bases at J, with 17 bases in the middle. Germline-derived CDR1 and CDR2 are LGHNA and YNFKEQ. CDR3 bases: TGTGCCAGCAGCCAAGTTAGAGGACAGAGGGGACAAGAGACCCAGTACTTC. Encoded protein: CASSQVRGQRGQETQYF.

The V gene is TRBV7-9, the J gene TRBJ2-1; D call uncertain. V lost 3 bases, J lost 3 bases, and 12 bases lay in between. The CDR3 has 15 residues. Germline lookup yields CDR1 SEHNR and CDR2 FQNEAQ (reference sequence). In DNA, the CDR3 is TGTGCCAGCAGCTTTGTAACGGGTCTCTACAATGAGCAGTTCTTC. It encodes CASSFVTGLYNEQFF.

The chain couples TRBV7-2 to TRBJ2-7; TRBD2 matches 7 bases. V trimming: 5 bases; J trimming: 6 bases; junction bases outside the gene matches: 16. The CDR3 consists of 16 residues. Germline V gene data show CDR1 as SGHTA and CDR2 as FQGNSA. The CDR3 region is CASSLTWGRAGREQYF. CDR3 sequence (DNA): TGTGCCAGCAGCCTCACCTGGGGGAGGGCTGGCCGCGAGCAGTACTTC.

This chain joins TRBV2 and TRBJ2-4, with 16 bases aligning to TRBD2. V shed 7 bases and J 9 bases; nucleotides not matched to a gene: 12. Looked up from germline, CDR1 is SNHLY and CDR2 is FYNNEI. The CDR3 is made up of 17 amino acids. The CDR3 is CASIEPGTSGRAGIQYF. The CDR3 coding sequence is TGTGCCAGCATCGAACCGGGGACTAGCGGGAGGGCAGGCATTCAGTACTTC.

The chain links TRBV5-4 to TRBJ2-5, with D unclear. Germline V gene sequence: CDR1 SGHNT, CDR2 YYREEE (reference sequence). The CDR3 has 13 residues. V lost 5 bases to trimming and J lost 2 bases, with 10 bases between them. The CDR3 coding sequence is TGTGCCAGCAGGAGTGTCACGCAAGAGACCCAGTACTTC. This encodes CASRSVTQETQYF.

This rearrangement joins TRBV2 to TRBJ1-4, with D maybe TRBD1 (6 bases). Trimming pared 5 bases from V and 0 bases from J, leaving 10 bases between. Germline V gene data show CDR1 as SNHLY and CDR2 as FYNNEI. The CDR3 runs to 15 residues. CDR3 region: CASSLDRTTNEKLFF. The CDR3 DNA reads as TGTGCCAGCAGTTTAGACAGGACAACTAATGAAAAACTGTTTTTT.